These 15 T cell receptor beta chains were all obtained from the same sample, sequenced in a study of T cells in Graves' hyperthyroidism and ophthalmopathy. From RNA transcripts, TCR beta CDR3 regions were amplified. Using the HTBI primer set, a first-round RT-PCR was run on the TCR CDR3. One entry per CDR3 protein results from TCRdb running MiXCR on the multiplex PCR reads. The sample holds a few hundred thousand distinct CDR3 sequences, about 18% seen once. The sample taken for sequencing was blood. The receptors derive from a woman aged 60 to 75 with Graves' ophthalmopathy.

This clonotype was recorded at least ten times. One end of the junction varies from germline; a read error may be responsible. The chain employs TRBV2 and TRBJ1-5; 10 nucleotides match TRBD1. The CDR3 consists of 13 residues. The germline gives CDR1 SNHLY, CDR2 FYNNEI. The CDR3 region is CASTGTGVQPQHF. For the CDR3, the DNA is TGTGCTAGCACCGGGACAGGGGTTCAGCCCCAGCATTTT.

In this sample, this clonotype turned up many times. The rearrangement uses TRBV10-3 and TRBJ2-2; TRBD1 might be the D (6 bases). Germline CDR1 reads ENHRY; CDR2 reads SYGVKD. The length of the CDR3 is 14 residues. Deletions cut 7 bases from V and 1 base from J, with 10 bases between. The DNA of the CDR3 is TGTGCCATCAAATCGGGACAGAACACCGGGGAGCTGTTTTTT. Its translation: CAIKSGQNTGELFF.

This clonotype occurred once. The V call is TRBV4-3, the J call TRBJ2-2; D may match TRBD1 or TRBD2 (5 bases each). The CDR3 totals 15 residues. V shed 1 base and J shed 3 bases, with 9 bases lying between them. Germline-derived CDR1 and CDR2 are LGHNA and YSLEER. The CDR3 DNA reads as TGCGCCAGCAGCCAAGTGGGACCAGACACCGGGGAGCTGTTTTTT. It encodes CASSQVGPDTGELFF.

This clonotype was seen at least ten times. The chain has TRBV6-2 or TRBV6-3 and TRBJ1-5, with D uncertain. CDR1 and CDR2 (germline): MNHEY, SVGEGT. V shed 0 bases and J shed 9 bases, with 6 bases lying between them. There are 12 residues in the CDR3. CDR3 nucleotide sequence: TGTGCCAGCAGTTACTCGAAGCTGCCCCAGCATTTT. As protein: CASSYSKLPQHF.

This clonotype was observed many times. The CDR3 is CAIRRQVGGTEAFF. In DNA form, the CDR3 reads TGTGCCATCAGGAGACAGGTCGGTGGGACTGAAGCTTTCTTT. This chain uses TRBV10-3 with TRBJ1-1; D is perhaps TRBD1 (6 bases). V was clipped by 6 bases and J by 5 bases, with 16 bases between them. This CDR3 is built from 14 residues. Germline V gene lookup returns CDR1 ENHRY and CDR2 SYGVKD.

This clonotype has just a few counts. One end of the junction is discordant with germline, which a read error may explain. The chain recombines TRBV14 with TRBJ2-7; D is perhaps TRBD2 (5 bases). Germline V gene data show CDR1 as SGHDN and CDR2 as FVKESK. This CDR3 is 18 amino acids long. CDR3 sequence reads: CASSQKTGLKGSSYERYF. CDR3 in DNA: TGTGCCAGCAGCCAAAAAACGGGGTTAAAGGGAAGCTCCTACGAGCGGTACTTC. Supplemented by reference TRBV14 and TRBJ2-7, the full variable domain reads EAGVTQFPSHSVIEKGQTVTLRCDPISGHDNLYWYRRVMGKEIKFLLHFVKESKQDESGMPNNRFLAERTGGTYSTLKVQPAELEDSGVYFCASSQKTGLKGSSYERYFGPGTRLTVT.

This clonotype was detected a few times. This sequence joins TRBV20-1 and TRBJ2-7; 8 bases fit TRBD2. Losses at the gene ends were 3 bases for V and 5 bases for J; bases not matched to a gene: 9. The germline V gene has CDR1 DFQATT and CDR2 SNEGSKA (reference sequence). The CDR3 contains 14 residues. This chain's CDR3 is CSASRSGRIHEQYF. The DNA of the CDR3 is TGCAGTGCTAGTAGGAGCGGGAGAATCCACGAGCAGTACTTC.

Only a few counts were recorded for this clonotype. CDR3 sequence: CASSLLSTGELFF. The CDR3 nucleotides are TGTGCCAGCAGCTTATTGTCCACCGGGGAGCTGTTTTTT. The rearrangement links TRBV7-6 to TRBJ2-2; the D is unclear. V lost 2 bases and J lost 4, with 5 bases in between. The CDR3 loop spans 13 amino acids. Germline V CDR1 and CDR2: SGHVS, FNYEAQ.

The chain links TRBV11-2 to TRBJ1-2; possible D gene TRBD1, 5 bases. This CDR3 is 15 amino acids long. Trimming stripped 5 bases from V and 4 bases from J, with 17 bases between. Per the germline V gene, CDR1 is SGHAT and CDR2 is FQNNGV. CDR3 sequence reads: CASSQDLRGSYGYTF. CDR3 nucleotide sequence: TGTGCCAGCAGCCAAGATCTGAGGGGAAGCTATGGCTACACCTTC. The variable domain in full, completed from reference TRBV11-2 and TRBJ1-2, reads EAGVAQSPRYKIIEKRQSVAFWCNPISGHATLYWYQQILGQGPKLLIQFQNNGVVDDSQLPKDRFSAERLKGVDSTLKIQPAKLEDSAVYLCASSQDLRGSYGYTFGSGTRLTVV.

Ten or more counts support this clonotype. V and J are TRBV2 and TRBJ1-2; D is unclear. Germline CDR1 SNHLY, CDR2 FYNNEI. This CDR3 is built from 15 residues. Trimming removed 5 bases from V and 0 bases from J, with 13 bases in between. This chain's CDR3 is CASSSTILANYGYTF. In DNA, the CDR3 is TGTGCCAGCAGTTCTACGATTTTGGCTAACTATGGCTACACCTTC.

This clonotype was counted many times. This chain links TRBV20-1 with TRBJ2-5; the D gene could be TRBD1 or TRBD2 (5 bases each). Germline V gene sequence: CDR1 DFQATT, CDR2 SNEGSKA (reference sequence). This CDR3 region has 14 residues. V lost 3 bases to trimming and J lost 4 bases, with 15 bases between them. The CDR3 loop reads CSARGVLGAETQYF. The DNA for the CDR3 is TGCAGTGCTAGGGGGGTACTGGGTGCAGAGACCCAGTACTTC.

This clonotype appeared many times. The rearrangement joins TRBV6-2 or TRBV6-3 to TRBJ1-2, with unresolved D. The germline V gene encodes CDR1 MNHEY and CDR2 SVGEGT. Trimming took 6 bases from V and 0 from J, leaving 8 bases between them. The CDR3 spans 13 residues. The CDR3 DNA follows: TGTGCCAGCAGGAGACCGACTAACTATGGCTACACCTTC. It translates to CASRRPTNYGYTF.

This clonotype was detected many times. The rearrangement uses TRBV7-9 and TRBJ2-5; D is unresolved. This CDR3 contains 15 residues. The germline V gene has CDR1 SEHNR and CDR2 FQNEAQ (reference sequence). V lost 3 bases and J 5 bases, leaving 16 bases between the germline ends. This chain's CDR3 is CASSFGRALGETQYF. CDR3 DNA: TGTGCCAGCAGCTTCGGTCGGGCGCTGGGGGAGACCCAGTACTTC.

In its sample, this clonotype was seen many times. The CDR3 DNA is TGTGCCAGCAGCATACAGGGGGACACGCAGTATTTT. Protein: CASSIQGDTQYF. The chain is built from TRBV11-2 and TRBJ2-3, with TRBD1 matching 8 bases. This CDR3 is 12 amino acids long. V gave up 5 bases and J gave up 9 bases; unmatched junction bases: 4. Germline V lookup: CDR1 SGHAT, CDR2 FQNNGV.

For this clonotype: It may be a read error: a sequence one base away is much more abundant. V gene TRBV4-2 combines with J gene TRBJ1-5, with unresolved D. In germline, CDR1 is LGHNA, CDR2 YNFKEQ. The CDR3 has 17 amino acids. V was clipped by 0 bases and J by 7 bases, with 19 bases between them. In DNA, the CDR3 is TGTGCCAGCAGCCAAGAGGTGGGTGCGAGGGATGGACAGCCCCAGCATTTT. The encoded protein is CASSQEVGARDGQPQHF.